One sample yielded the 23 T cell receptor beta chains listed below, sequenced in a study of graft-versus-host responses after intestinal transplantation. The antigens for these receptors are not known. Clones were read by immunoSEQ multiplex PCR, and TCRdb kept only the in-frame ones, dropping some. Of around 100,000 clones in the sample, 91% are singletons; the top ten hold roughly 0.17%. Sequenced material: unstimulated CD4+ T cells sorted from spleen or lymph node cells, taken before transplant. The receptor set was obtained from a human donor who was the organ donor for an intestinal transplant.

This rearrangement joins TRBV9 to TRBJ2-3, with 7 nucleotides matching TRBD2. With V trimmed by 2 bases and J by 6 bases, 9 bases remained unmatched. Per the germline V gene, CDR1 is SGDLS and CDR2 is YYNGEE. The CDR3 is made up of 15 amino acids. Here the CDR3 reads CASSVRGGKSDTQYF. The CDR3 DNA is TGTGCCAGCAGCGTTCGCGGGGGTAAATCGGATACGCAGTATTTT.

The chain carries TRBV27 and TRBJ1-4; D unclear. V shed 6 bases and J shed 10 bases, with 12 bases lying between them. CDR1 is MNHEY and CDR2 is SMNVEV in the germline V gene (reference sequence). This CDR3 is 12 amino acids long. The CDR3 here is CASSRRGGKLFF. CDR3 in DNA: TGTGCCAGCAGCCGACGGGGTGGAAAACTGTTTTTT.

The CDR3 protein is CASSPTGFGANVLTF. CDR3 bases: TGTGCCAGCAGCCCGACAGGTTTTGGGGCCAACGTCCTGACTTTC. The chain employs TRBV7-9 and TRBJ2-6; D may be TRBD1 (6 bases). There are 15 residues in the CDR3. Trimming took off 5 bases at V and 3 bases at J, with 11 bases between the two ends. CDR1 SEHNR and CDR2 FQNEAQ come from the germline V gene (reference sequence).

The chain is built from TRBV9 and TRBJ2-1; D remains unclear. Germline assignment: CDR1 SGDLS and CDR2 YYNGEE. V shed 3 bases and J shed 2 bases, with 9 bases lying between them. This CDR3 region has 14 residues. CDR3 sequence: CASSAGTTYNEQFF. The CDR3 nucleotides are TGTGCCAGCAGCGCAGGAACCACCTACAATGAGCAGTTCTTC.

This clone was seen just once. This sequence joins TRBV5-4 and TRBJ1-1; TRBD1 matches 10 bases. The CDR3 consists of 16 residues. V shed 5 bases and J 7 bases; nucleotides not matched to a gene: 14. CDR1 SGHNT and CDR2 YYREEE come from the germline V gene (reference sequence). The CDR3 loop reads CASRGKTGGVSNEAFF. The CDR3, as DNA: TGTGCCAGCAGGGGTAAGACAGGGGGCGTTTCGAATGAAGCTTTCTTT.

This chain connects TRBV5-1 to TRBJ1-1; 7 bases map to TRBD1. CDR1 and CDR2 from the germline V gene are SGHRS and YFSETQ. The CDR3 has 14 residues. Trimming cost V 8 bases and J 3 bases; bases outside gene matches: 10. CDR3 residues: CASSGGGRYTEAFF. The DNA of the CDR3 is TGCGCCAGTAGTGGAGGGGGCAGGTACACTGAAGCTTTCTTT.

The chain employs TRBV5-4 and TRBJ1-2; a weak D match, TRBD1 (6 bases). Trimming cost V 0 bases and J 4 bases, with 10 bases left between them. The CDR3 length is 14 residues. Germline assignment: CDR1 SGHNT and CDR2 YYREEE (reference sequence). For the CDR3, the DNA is TGTGCCAGCAGCTTGGATCGACAGGCCTATGGCTACACCTTC. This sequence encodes CASSLDRQAYGYTF.

The CDR3 spells CASSLRGPNTEAFF. The DNA of the CDR3 is TGCGCCAGCAGCTTGCGGGGTCCGAACACTGAAGCTTTCTTT. The J gene is TRBJ1-1, the V gene TRBV5-1; no clear D. The CDR3 contains 14 residues. V was pared by 1 base and J by 1 base, with 8 bases between. Germline V gene data show CDR1 as SGHRS and CDR2 as YFSETQ.

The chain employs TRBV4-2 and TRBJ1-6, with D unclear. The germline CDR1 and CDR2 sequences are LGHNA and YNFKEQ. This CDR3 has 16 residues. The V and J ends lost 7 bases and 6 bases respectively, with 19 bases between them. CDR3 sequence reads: CASTTSRGAGNSPLHF. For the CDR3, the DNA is TGTGCCAGCACCACCAGCCGGGGTGCAGGTAATTCACCCCTCCACTTT.

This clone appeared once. This chain's CDR3 is CATSIQTGGTGELFF. In nucleotides, the CDR3 is TGTGCCACCTCGATACAAACAGGGGGCACCGGGGAGCTGTTTTTT. The chain employs TRBV27 and TRBJ2-2; 8 nucleotides match TRBD1. The CDR3 covers 15 residues. The V gene end was trimmed by 10 bases and the J gene end by 4 bases; junction bases not matched to a gene: 11. From germline, CDR1 is MNHEY and CDR2 SMNVEV (reference sequence).

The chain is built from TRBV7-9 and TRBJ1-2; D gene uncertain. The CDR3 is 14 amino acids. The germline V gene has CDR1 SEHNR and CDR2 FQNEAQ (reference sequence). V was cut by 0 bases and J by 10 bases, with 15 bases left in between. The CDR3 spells CASSLAGLVGTYTF. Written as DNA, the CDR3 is TGTGCCAGCAGCTTAGCGGGCTTAGTGGGCACCTACACCTTC.

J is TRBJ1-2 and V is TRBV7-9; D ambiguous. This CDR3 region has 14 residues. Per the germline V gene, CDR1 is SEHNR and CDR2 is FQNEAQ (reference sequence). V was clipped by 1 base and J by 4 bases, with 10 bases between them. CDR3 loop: CASSLVIGSYGYTF. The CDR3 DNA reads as TGTGCCAGCAGCTTAGTTATAGGGAGCTATGGCTACACCTTC. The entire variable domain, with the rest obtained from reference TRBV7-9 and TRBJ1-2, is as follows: DTGVSQNPRHKITKRGQNVTFRCDPISEHNRLYWYRQTLGQGPEFLTYFQNEAQLEKSRLLSDRFSAERPKGSFSTLEIQRTEQGDSAMYLCASSLVIGSYGYTFGSGTRLTVV.

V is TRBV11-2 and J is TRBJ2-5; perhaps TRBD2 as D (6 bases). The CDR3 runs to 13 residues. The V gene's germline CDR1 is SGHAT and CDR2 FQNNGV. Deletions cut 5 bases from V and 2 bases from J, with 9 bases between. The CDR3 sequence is CASSRGVQETQYF. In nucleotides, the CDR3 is TGTGCCAGCAGCCGCGGGGTTCAAGAGACCCAGTACTTC.

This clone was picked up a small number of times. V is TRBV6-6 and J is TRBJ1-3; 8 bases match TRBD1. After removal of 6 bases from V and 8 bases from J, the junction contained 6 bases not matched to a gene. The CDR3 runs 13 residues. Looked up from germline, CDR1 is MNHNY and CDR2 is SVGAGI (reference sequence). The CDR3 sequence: CASSGQGGDTIYF. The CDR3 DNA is TGTGCCAGCAGCGGACAGGGTGGGGACACCATATATTTT.

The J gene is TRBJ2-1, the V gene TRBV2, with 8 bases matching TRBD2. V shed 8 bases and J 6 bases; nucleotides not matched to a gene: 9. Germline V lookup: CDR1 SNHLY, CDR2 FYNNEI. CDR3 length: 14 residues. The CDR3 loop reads CASGSRGGRNEQFF. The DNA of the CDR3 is TGTGCCAGCGGTAGTCGGGGGGGGCGCAATGAGCAGTTCTTC.

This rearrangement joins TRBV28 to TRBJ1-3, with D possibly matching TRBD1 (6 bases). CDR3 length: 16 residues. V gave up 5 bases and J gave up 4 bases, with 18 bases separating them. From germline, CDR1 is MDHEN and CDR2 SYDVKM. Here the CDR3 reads CASSLDRPRRGNTIYF. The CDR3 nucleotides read TGTGCCAGCAGTCTCGACAGGCCTCGAAGGGGAAACACCATATATTTT.

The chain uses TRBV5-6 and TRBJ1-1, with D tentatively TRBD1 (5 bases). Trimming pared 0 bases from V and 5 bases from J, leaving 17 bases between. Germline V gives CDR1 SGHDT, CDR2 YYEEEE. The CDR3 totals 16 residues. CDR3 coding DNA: TGTGCCAGCAGCTTGGCCGGGCAGGGTTCGAGGACTGAAGCTTTCTTT. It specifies CASSLAGQGSRTEAFF.

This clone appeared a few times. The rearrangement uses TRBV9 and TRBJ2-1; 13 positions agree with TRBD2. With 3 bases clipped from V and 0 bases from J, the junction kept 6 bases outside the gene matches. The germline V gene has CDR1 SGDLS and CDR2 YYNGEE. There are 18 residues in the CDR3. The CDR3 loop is CASSEQTSGGLSYNEQFF. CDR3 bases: TGTGCCAGCAGCGAACAGACTAGCGGGGGGCTCTCCTACAATGAGCAGTTCTTC.

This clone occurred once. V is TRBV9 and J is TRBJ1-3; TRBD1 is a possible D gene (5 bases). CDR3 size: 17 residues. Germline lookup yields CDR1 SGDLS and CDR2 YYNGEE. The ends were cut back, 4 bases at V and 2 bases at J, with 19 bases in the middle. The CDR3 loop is CASSLTRGGETGNTIYF. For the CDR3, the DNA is TGTGCCAGCAGCCTCACCCGGGGGGGGGAAACTGGAAACACCATATATTTT.

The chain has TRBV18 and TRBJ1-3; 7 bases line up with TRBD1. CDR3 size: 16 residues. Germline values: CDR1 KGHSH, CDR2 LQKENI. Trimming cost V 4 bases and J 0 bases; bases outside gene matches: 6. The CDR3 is CASSLPTGVSGNTIYF. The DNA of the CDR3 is TGTGCCAGCTCACTTCCCACAGGGGTCTCTGGAAACACCATATATTTT.

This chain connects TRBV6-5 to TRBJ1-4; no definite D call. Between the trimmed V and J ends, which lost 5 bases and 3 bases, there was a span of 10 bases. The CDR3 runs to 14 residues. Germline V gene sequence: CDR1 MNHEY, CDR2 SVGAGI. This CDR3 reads CASSERGANEKLFF. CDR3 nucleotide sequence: TGTGCCAGCAGTGAACGCGGGGCTAATGAAAAACTGTTTTTT.

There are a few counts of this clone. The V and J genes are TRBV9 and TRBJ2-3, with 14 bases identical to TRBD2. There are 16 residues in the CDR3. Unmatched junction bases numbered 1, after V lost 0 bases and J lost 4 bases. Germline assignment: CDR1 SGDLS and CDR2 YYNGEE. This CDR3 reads CASSVGLAGGPDTQYF. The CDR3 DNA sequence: TGTGCCAGCAGCGTAGGACTAGCGGGGGGGCCAGATACGCAGTATTTT.

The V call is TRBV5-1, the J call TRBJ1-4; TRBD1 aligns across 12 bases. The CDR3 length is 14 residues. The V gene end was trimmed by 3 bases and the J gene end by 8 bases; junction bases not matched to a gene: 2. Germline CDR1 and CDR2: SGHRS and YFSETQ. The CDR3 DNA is TGCGCCAGCAGCTGGGGACAGGGGGCCGAAAAACTGTTTTTT. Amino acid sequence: CASSWGQGAEKLFF.